These T cell receptor beta chains were read from a single sample in a study of blood T cell repertoires in COVID-19. Clones were read by immunoSEQ multiplex PCR, and TCRdb kept only the in-frame ones, dropping some. The sample holds fewer than 250,000 clones, less than 85% seen once. Source material: peripheral blood. These receptors all stem from a woman aged 50 to 65 with acute or convalescent COVID-19. Both conserved end residues are part of each CDR3. D genes are given only for firm matches. Expanded clones get a size class; other rows say once, few or many, or leave the size out.

cdr3_length clone_size d_call j_call v_call cdr3_aa cdr3_nt
15 NA TRBD1 TRBJ2-1 TRBV6-6 CASRPTGNLHNEQFF TGTGCCAGCAGACCGACAGGGAACCTTCACAATGAGCAGTTCTTC
16 NA TRBD2 TRBJ2-1 TRBV5-1 CASSSAGTTFYNEQFF TGCGCCAGCAGCTCAGCAGGGACTACTTTCTACAATGAGCAGTTCTTC
13 NA TRBD1 TRBJ2-7 TRBV7-2 CASSLTGPYEQYF TGTGCCAGCAGTTTGACAGGGCCCTACGAGCAGTACTTC
15 NA NA TRBJ2-7 TRBV3-1/TRBV3-2 CASSGNRIPPYEQYF TGTGCCAGCAGCGGTAACAGGATTCCACCCTACGAGCAGTACTTC
16 NA NA TRBJ2-2 TRBV7-7 CASSPAGQGLTGELFF TGTGCTAGCAGTCCCGCCGGGCAGGGCTTAACCGGGGAGCTGTTTTTT
15 once NA TRBJ1-4 TRBV15 CATSRSPDSSEKLFF TGTGCCACCAGCAGATCCCCGGACAGCAGTGAAAAACTGTTTTTT
15 NA NA TRBJ1-2 TRBV5-5 CASSSGGQFSDGYTF TGTGCCAGCAGCTCCGGCGGACAGTTCTCGGATGGCTACACCTTC
15 NA NA TRBJ2-7 TRBV27 CASSLVAYSNYEQYF TGTGCCAGCAGTTTAGTAGCTTATTCAAACTACGAGCAGTACTTC
17 NA TRBD1 TRBJ2-2 TRBV18 CASSPPAGTGDTGELFF TGTGCCAGCTCACCACCGGCAGGGACAGGGGACACCGGGGAGCTGTTTTTT
14 NA NA TRBJ1-6 TRBV5-1 CASSVTGLDSPLHF TGCGCCAGCAGCGTAACAGGGTTAGATTCACCCCTCCACTTT
14 few NA TRBJ2-7 TRBV5-6 CASSLGTDPYEQYF TGTGCCAGCAGCCTCGGAACAGATCCCTACGAGCAGTACTTC
14 NA NA TRBJ2-5 TRBV5-6 CASSFTETGETQYF TGTGCCAGCAGCTTTACTGAGACAGGAGAGACCCAGTACTTC
13 once TRBD2 TRBJ2-7 TRBV6-2/TRBV6-3 CAGSRLAGSEQYF TGTGCCGGCAGTAGACTAGCCGGTTCCGAGCAGTACTTC
19 NA TRBD2 TRBJ2-4 TRBV15 CATSREGLAGAGDKNIQYF TGTGCCACCAGCAGAGAGGGACTAGCGGGAGCTGGGGACAAAAACATTCAGTACTTC
14 NA TRBD2 TRBJ2-2 TRBV19 CASGLAGGAGELFF TGTGCCAGTGGTCTAGCGGGAGGGGCCGGGGAGCTGTTTTTT
12 NA NA TRBJ2-5 TRBV28 CATGTDEETQYF TGTGCCACCGGAACAGATGAAGAGACCCAGTACTTC